These T cell receptor beta chains were read from a single sample in a study of T cells expressing NK-cell markers. Reanalyzing the 5' RACE reads, TCRdb keeps one entry per CDR3 protein, without DNA. In all, the sample yields about 550,000 distinct CDR3 sequences. The sample was blood T cells: a sorted CD56 or NKG2C T cell subset, CD4+ or CD8+ T cells, or bulk PBMC T cells (not recorded which). The receptors stem from a man between 18 and 29 years old in good health. Both conserved end residues are part of each CDR3. The order of the fields is CDR3 protein, V gene, J gene.

CSVEDQDVGGTYF	TRBV29-1	TRBJ2-7
CASSTRLAGAHEQYF	TRBV12-3/TRBV12-4	TRBJ2-7
CASSLGWGSSGANVLTF	TRBV11-2	TRBJ2-6
CASSRDSRSYEQYF	TRBV2	TRBJ2-7
CASAPGSFVQRESTGELFF	TRBV5-1	TRBJ2-2
CASSLGRGESHEQYF	TRBV7-9	TRBJ2-7
CASSLAGAGGNEQFF	TRBV7-9	TRBJ2-1
CASSLTGVRKETQYF	TRBV5-1	TRBJ2-5
CASSYGLAGEGTQYF	TRBV5-1	TRBJ2-5
CASSQRQADTIYF	TRBV4-1	TRBJ1-3
CASSSRPHTGELFF	TRBV6-2/TRBV6-3	TRBJ2-2
CASSYGTALETQYF	TRBV11-3	TRBJ2-5
CASSNVDRRTEAFF	TRBV5-1	TRBJ1-1
CASSPWDSWDGYTF	TRBV12-3/TRBV12-4	TRBJ1-2
CSARVADPTYEQYF	TRBV20-1	TRBJ2-7
CSASGGFLSGLQETQYF	TRBV20-1	TRBJ2-5
CASSPIAASGRATFQETQYF	TRBV18	TRBJ2-5
CSVNGDYTGELFF	TRBV20-1	TRBJ2-2
CASSWSGGYSYNEQFF	TRBV7-9	TRBJ2-1
CAISSTGDSYNEQFF	TRBV10-3	TRBJ2-1
CASSLSPRNPHEQFF	TRBV27	TRBJ2-1
CASSTSGPSTDTQYF	TRBV7-2	TRBJ2-3
CATGTGEGYGYTF	TRBV24-1	TRBJ1-2
CSAPGWGNLKNSPLHF	TRBV20-1	TRBJ1-6
CASSRKTGTGAYNEQFF	TRBV5-1	TRBJ2-1
CAWNRQGAEQFF	TRBV30	TRBJ2-1
CASSPKGQYNEQFF	TRBV5-1	TRBJ2-1
CASSLGGQHHTQYF	TRBV12-3/TRBV12-4	TRBJ2-5
CASKSGQTPYEQYF	TRBV11-2	TRBJ2-7
CASILGASGPTDTQYF	TRBV11-2	TRBJ2-3
CASSKVTGWYEQYF	TRBV21-1	TRBJ2-7
CASSQRSGMDSPLHF	TRBV3-1	TRBJ1-6
CASSQRVLALDTQYF	TRBV14	TRBJ2-3
CSALAGEWDEQFF	TRBV20-1	TRBJ2-1
CSARGWGRGNEQFF	TRBV20-1	TRBJ2-1
CASSPQQPLKQTQYF	TRBV5-6	TRBJ2-5
CASSPGPNEQFF	TRBV18	TRBJ2-1
CSASGSREIISTDTQYF	TRBV20-1	TRBJ2-3
CASSSGVYTQYF	TRBV5-1	TRBJ2-3
CASNDRGLASLQETQYF	TRBV12-3/TRBV12-4	TRBJ2-5
CASSKALKGDTGELFF	TRBV21-1	TRBJ2-2
CAWSIRLKASGSNEQFF	TRBV30	TRBJ2-1
CASSSGGGTGDTYEQYF	TRBV18	TRBJ2-7
CASSLTGKSNQPQHF	TRBV12-3/TRBV12-4	TRBJ1-5
CSAVSGLLDNEQFF	TRBV29-1	TRBJ2-1